The 16 T cell receptor beta chains given below trace back to one sample, sequenced in a study of T cell responses to AZD1222 COVID-19 vaccine. Method: immunoSEQ multiplex PCR; TCRdb's copy keeps in-frame clones and lacks some. Counted here are about 110,000 clones, around 90% occurring once; the ten biggest clones make up around 14%. Material: peripheral blood, obtained 28 days after the second AZD1222 dose. These receptors all stem from an adult who received the AZD1222 COVID-19 vaccine.

The chain has TRBV15 and TRBJ1-2, with 7 positions matching TRBD1. After removal of 0 bases from V and 2 bases from J, the junction contained 6 bases not matched to a gene. CDR3 size: 16 residues. Germline CDR1 and CDR2: LNHNV and YYDKDF (reference sequence). Here the CDR3 reads CATSRDKGQTNYGYTF. The CDR3 DNA reads TGTGCCACCAGCAGAGATAAGGGACAGACGAACTATGGCTACACCTTC.

The chain carries TRBV6-5 and TRBJ1-3; D remains unclear. The germline gives CDR1 MNHEY, CDR2 SVGAGI. The CDR3 has 15 residues. Trimming took off 7 bases at V and 0 bases at J, with 13 bases between the two ends. CDR3 sequence (DNA): TGTGCCAGCACACATCAAGGCAGCTCTGGAAACACCATATATTTT. This gives the protein CASTHQGSSGNTIYF.

The V call is TRBV7-9, the J call TRBJ1-2, with TRBD1 as a possible D gene (5 bases). Germline V CDR1 and CDR2: SEHNR, FQNEAQ (reference sequence). V gave up 4 bases and J gave up 6 bases, with 15 bases separating them. The CDR3 extends over 14 amino acids. CDR3 bases: TGTGCCAGCAGCTCCTCGGGGGATTGGGATGGCTACACCTTC. Protein product: CASSSSGDWDGYTF.

CDR3 coding DNA: TGTGCCAGCAGCCCGGACAGGAGTAACTATGGCTACACCTTC. Translated: CASSPDRSNYGYTF. This rearrangement joins TRBV3-1 (or the pseudogene TRBV3-2) to TRBJ1-2; 7 bases are shared with TRBD1. Per the germline V gene, CDR1 is LGHDT and CDR2 is YNNKEL (reference sequence). The CDR3 spans 14 residues. The trim removed 4 bases at V and 1 base at J, leaving 3 bases unmatched.

The V and J genes are TRBV28 and TRBJ1-1; a possible D gene is TRBD1 (5 bases). There are 12 residues in the CDR3. CDR1 is MDHEN, CDR2 SYDVKM, per germline. V was pared by 7 bases and J by 4 bases, with 10 bases between. The CDR3 nucleotides are TGTGCCAGCAAGATTGGGGGCACTGAAGCTTTCTTT. This encodes CASKIGGTEAFF. Full variable domain (remainder filled in from reference TRBV28 and TRBJ1-1): DVKVTQSSRYLVKRTGEKVFLECVQDMDHENMFWYRQDPGLGLRLIYFSYDVKMKEKGDIPEGYSVSREKKERFSLILESASTNQTSMYLCASKIGGTEAFFGQGTRLTVV.

The chain combines TRBV2 with TRBJ2-4; perhaps TRBD1 as D (6 bases). The germline V gene has CDR1 SNHLY and CDR2 FYNNEI. The germline V and J ends were trimmed by 7 bases and 5 bases, with 15 bases remaining between them. This CDR3 spans 14 amino acids. The CDR3 DNA follows: TGTGCCAGCACCATACAGGGTTCCCAAAACATTCAGTACTTC. Protein product: CASTIQGSQNIQYF.

This clone was detected only once. The chain links TRBV7-9 to TRBJ1-2, with D tentatively TRBD1 (5 bases). There are 13 residues in the CDR3. Between the trimmed V and J ends, which lost 3 bases and 4 bases, there was a span of 9 bases. Germline V gene sequence: CDR1 SEHNR, CDR2 FQNEAQ (reference sequence). The chain's CDR3 is CASSLQGIYGYTF. The CDR3 bases are TGTGCCAGCAGCTTGCAGGGAATCTATGGCTACACCTTC.

The V and J genes are TRBV24-1 and TRBJ1-1; TRBD1 agrees at 9 bases. Germline values: CDR1 KGHDR, CDR2 SFDVKD. This CDR3 has 17 residues. V shed 9 bases, J shed 0 bases, and the junction held 13 bases outside the gene matches. CDR3 sequence: CATQSSGTGSMNTEAFF. Here the CDR3 DNA reads TGTGCCACCCAATCGTCCGGGACAGGGTCGATGAACACTGAAGCTTTCTTT.

The genes are TRBV3-1 (or the pseudogene TRBV3-2) and TRBJ2-1; D gene uncertain. The CDR3 runs 13 residues. CDR1 and CDR2 from the germline V gene are LGHDT and YNNKEL (reference sequence). Trimming cost V 1 base and J 6 bases, with 7 bases left between them. The CDR3 nucleotides read TGTGCCAGCAGCCAAGCGGGTAGCAATGAGCAGTTCTTC. It specifies CASSQAGSNEQFF.

This clone is categorized as medium-sized (0.01 to 0.1%). The chain is built from TRBV6-5 and TRBJ2-7; D might be TRBD2 (6 bases). This CDR3 has 15 residues. CDR1 is MNHEY and CDR2 is SVGAGI in the germline V gene. Trimming shortened V by 4 bases and J by 0 bases, and 13 bases separated the two germline ends. CDR3 in DNA: TGTGCCAGCAGTTTGGGGGGTTTCGGCTCCTACGAGCAGTACTTC. Its protein is CASSLGGFGSYEQYF.

This chain uses TRBV4-1 with TRBJ2-2; 9 bases are shared with TRBD2. The CDR3 sequence is 20 residues long. Looked up from germline, CDR1 is MGHRA and CDR2 is YSYEKL. After removal of 5 bases from V and 1 base from J, the junction contained 17 bases not matched to a gene. CDR3 nucleotide sequence: TGCGCCAGCAGCACCCGATCACTTACACAGACTAGCGGGAACACCGGGGAGCTGTTTTTT. Amino acid sequence: CASSTRSLTQTSGNTGELFF.

V and J are TRBV19 and TRBJ2-6; D possibly corresponds to TRBD1 (6 bases). This CDR3 spans 15 amino acids. The germline CDR1 and CDR2 sequences are LNHDA and SQIVND (reference sequence). V lost 10 bases and J lost 0, with 13 bases in between. CDR3: CATGQRFSGANVLTF. The CDR3 nucleotides are TGTGCCACCGGACAGAGATTCTCTGGGGCCAACGTCCTGACTTTC. Combining the CDR3 with reference TRBV19 and TRBJ2-6 gives the whole variable domain DGGITQSPKYLFRKEGQNVTLSCEQNLNHDAMYWYRQDPGQGLRLIYYSQIVNDFQKGDIAEGYSVSREKKESFPLTVTSAQKNPTAFYLCATGQRFSGANVLTFGAGSRLTVL.

Turning to this clone: In the same sample, other DNA sequences code for this CDR3. The genes are TRBV5-1 and TRBJ2-3; a possible D gene is TRBD2 (5 bases). Trimming shortened V by 4 bases and J by 1 base, and 7 bases separated the two germline ends. The CDR3 length is 13 residues. CDR1 SGHRS and CDR2 YFSETQ come from the germline V gene. The DNA for the CDR3 is TGCGCCAGCAGCCCGGAGGGCACAGATACGCAGTATTTT. Translated: CASSPEGTDTQYF.

This chain joins TRBV5-4 and TRBJ1-6; 7 positions match TRBD1. With V trimmed by 2 bases and J by 7 bases, 3 bases remained unmatched. The CDR3 has 14 residues. Germline loops: CDR1 SGHNT, CDR2 YYREEE (reference sequence). CDR3 in amino acids: CASSFRDRNSPLHF. For the CDR3, the DNA is TGTGCCAGCAGCTTCCGGGACAGAAATTCACCCCTCCACTTT.

The gene calls are TRBV19 and TRBJ2-2; 8 bases agree with TRBD2. Trimming at V came to 10 bases and at J to 0 bases, leaving 13 bases not matched to a gene. The CDR3 is 17 amino acids. Germline CDR1 reads LNHDA; CDR2 reads SQIVND (reference sequence). DNA of the CDR3: TGTGCCACCTATCTCCCCGGACTAGCTGCGAACACCGGGGAGCTGTTTTTT. It specifies CATYLPGLAANTGELFF.

The chain uses TRBV19 and TRBJ2-7, with D possibly being TRBD1 or TRBD2 (5 bases each). CDR1 and CDR2 (germline): LNHDA, SQIVND (reference sequence). The CDR3 is 15 residues long. The V end was cut by 5 bases, the J end by 4 bases, with 18 bases between. This CDR3 reads CASSRSGTSNYEQYF. CDR3 in DNA: TGTGCCAGTAGTCGCTCCGGGACCTCAAATTACGAGCAGTACTTC.